The 24 T cell receptor beta chains reported below all come from one sample, sequenced in a study of cytomegalovirus exposure and HLA in healthy donors. This PCR relied on a set of 60 Vbeta primers and 13 Jbeta primers. Sequencing used immunoSEQ multiplex PCR; TCRdb keeps in-frame clones, though not all of them. The table includes 150,000 or so clones, 77% detected once. Sequenced material: PBMCs. The receptors come from a woman in her 30s in good health and CMV-seronegative.

The V call is TRBV5-4, the J call TRBJ2-3; 9 bases line up with TRBD2. Germline V CDR1 and CDR2: SGHNT, YYREEE (reference sequence). V lost 4 bases to trimming and J lost 3 bases; unmatched junction nucleotides: 9. This CDR3 is built from 16 residues. CDR3 nucleotides: TGTGCCAGCAGCCTCGATAGCGGGAGAGGGACAGATACGCAGTATTTT. Amino acids: CASSLDSGRGTDTQYF.

The V call is TRBV5-4, the J call TRBJ2-5; TRBD2 matches at 12 bases. J lost 5 bases, V lost 3 bases, and 8 bases had no gene match. The germline gives CDR1 SGHNT, CDR2 YYREEE (reference sequence). The CDR3 sequence is 16 residues long. The CDR3 nucleotides read TGTGCCAGCAGCTGGACTAGCGGGGAGACGATGGAGACCCAGTACTTC. Its translation is CASSWTSGETMETQYF.

This rearrangement joins TRBV5-5 to TRBJ2-5; 12 bases are shared with TRBD1. Germline CDR1 is SGHKS and CDR2 is YYEKEE (reference sequence). Germline trimming cut 4 bases from V and 5 bases from J; bases unmatched to any gene: 12. CDR3 length equals 17 residues. The CDR3 coding sequence is TGTGCCAGCAGCCTCCCCCTCGGGACAGGGGGCTCGGAGACCCAGTACTTC. This gives the protein CASSLPLGTGGSETQYF.

The chain combines TRBV25-1 with TRBJ1-2; 11 bases are shared with TRBD1. This CDR3 has 16 amino acids. The germline V gene encodes CDR1 MGHDK and CDR2 SYGVNS. V was clipped by 4 bases and J by 4 bases; unmatched bases: 8. The CDR3 reads CASSVGQGAQVYGYTF. The CDR3 DNA reads TGTGCCAGCAGTGTCGGACAGGGGGCGCAGGTCTATGGCTACACCTTC.

This CDR3 is CATSGTTGNTIYF. DNA of the CDR3: TGTGCCACCAGCGGGACTACTGGAAACACCATATATTTT. This chain joins TRBV15 and TRBJ1-3, with a tentative D call TRBD1 (5 bases). The V gene lost 5 bases and the J gene lost 2 bases, with 7 bases spanning the gap. Germline CDR1 is LNHNV and CDR2 is YYDKDF (reference sequence). The CDR3 is 13 amino acids.

The chain employs TRBV28 and TRBJ2-4; 9 bases match TRBD2. This CDR3 is built from 16 residues. Trimming took 4 bases from V and 3 from J; bases not matched to a gene: 7. CDR1 MDHEN and CDR2 SYDVKM come from the germline V gene. This CDR3 is CASSSPGGGVKNIQYF. CDR3 DNA: TGTGCCAGCAGTTCCCCCGGCGGGGGGGTCAAAAACATTCAGTACTTC.

The chain carries TRBV5-1 and TRBJ2-7; D is perhaps TRBD1 (6 bases). CDR3 length: 12 residues. Trimming took 7 bases from V and 5 from J, leaving 13 bases between them. The germline CDR1 and CDR2 sequences are SGHRS and YFSETQ. The DNA for the CDR3 is TGCGCCAGCGGAGACAGGTATCACGAGCAGTACTTC. It translates to CASGDRYHEQYF.

CDR3 nucleotide sequence: TGTGCCAGCACTCGAGTCGGGGAGCTGTTTTTT. Translated: CASTRVGELFF. The V call is TRBV7-9, the J call TRBJ2-2; D uncertain. CDR3 length equals 11 residues. The germline CDR1 and CDR2 sequences are SEHNR and FQNEAQ (reference sequence). Trimming pared 7 bases from V and 7 bases from J, leaving 7 bases between.

The chain carries TRBV29-1 and TRBJ1-4, with 9 bases that match TRBD1. CDR3 length: 13 amino acids. The V segment lost 6 bases and the J segment 8 bases; nucleotides outside the gene matches: 7. The germline V gene encodes CDR1 SQVTM and CDR2 ANQGSEA. The CDR3 region is CSVADRGGEKLFF. The DNA for the CDR3 is TGCAGCGTCGCGGACAGGGGAGGCGAAAAACTGTTTTTT.

A single count supports this clone. The V and J genes are TRBV5-4 and TRBJ2-2; no clear D gene. With 0 bases removed from V and 0 bases from J, the gap between germline ends came to 6 bases. The germline V gene has CDR1 SGHNT and CDR2 YYREEE (reference sequence). This CDR3 spans 15 amino acids. The CDR3 sequence is CASSLAIANTGELFF. Written as DNA, the CDR3 is TGTGCCAGCAGCTTGGCCATAGCGAACACCGGGGAGCTGTTTTTT.

This sequence joins TRBV2 and TRBJ2-1; 8 bases map to TRBD1. CDR3 length: 15 residues. Germline loops: CDR1 SNHLY, CDR2 FYNNEI. Losses at the gene ends were 4 bases for V and 9 bases for J; bases not matched to a gene: 11. The CDR3 here is CASSGGRTGRSEQFF. CDR3 sequence (DNA): TGTGCCAGCAGTGGGGGCCGGACAGGGAGGAGTGAGCAGTTCTTC.

Of note for this clone: The sample holds other DNA sequences that translate to the same CDR3. The chain links TRBV5-1 to TRBJ2-1; 7 bases are a match to TRBD1. Germline V gives CDR1 SGHRS, CDR2 YFSETQ. The J segment lost 5 bases and the V segment lost 4 bases, leaving 3 bases of the junction unmatched. CDR3 length equals 13 residues. The CDR3 nucleotides read TGCGCCAGCAGCAGAACAGGGGACAATGAGCAGTTCTTC. Translation gives CASSRTGDNEQFF.

Points on this clone: One junction end disagrees with the germline gene, perhaps due to a read error. The chain couples TRBV7-9 to TRBJ1-4; 12 nucleotides align to TRBD1. The CDR3 has 17 amino acids. Germline V CDR1 and CDR2: SEHNR, FQNEAQ (reference sequence). The CDR3 loop reads CSSSLGDRGPNNEKLFF. The CDR3 nucleotides read TGTTCCAGCAGCTTAGGGGACAGGGGGCCAAATAATGAAAAACTGTTTTTT.

The chain recombines TRBV6-5 with TRBJ1-5; 8 nucleotides line up with TRBD1. V shed 5 bases and J 7 bases; nucleotides not matched to a gene: 10. Per germline, CDR1 MNHEY and CDR2 SVGAGI. The CDR3 totals 15 residues. CDR3 residues: CASSRQGMGKQPQHF. As DNA, the CDR3 is TGTGCCAGCAGTCGACAGGGGATGGGGAAACAGCCCCAGCATTTT.

The V and J genes are TRBV12-1 and TRBJ2-5; the DNA was not used to check the table's D call, TRBD1. TRBV12-1 is annotated as a pseudogene. The CDR3 is 13 residues long. For the CDR3, the DNA is TGTGCCAGCAGCTTGGACAGGCAAGAGACCCAGTACTTC. Translating gives CASSLDRQETQYF.

V gene TRBV7-2 combines with J gene TRBJ1-2; no clear D gene. CDR1 is SGHTA, CDR2 FQGNSA, per germline. The CDR3 loop spans 12 amino acids. V was clipped by 1 base and J by 4 bases, with 4 bases between them. CDR3: CASSLDSYGYTF. CDR3 DNA sequence: TGTGCCAGCAGCTTAGACAGCTATGGCTACACCTTC.

This clone appeared a few times. The V gene is TRBV7-6, the J gene TRBJ1-1, with TRBD1 matching over 7 bases. CDR1 SGHVS and CDR2 FNYEAQ come from the germline V gene. V was pared by 4 bases and J by 11 bases, with 13 bases of the junction left unmatched. CDR3 length equals 14 residues. CDR3 residues: CASSSRDRALGAFF. The CDR3 DNA follows: TGTGCCAGCAGCTCCCGGGACAGAGCCCTTGGCGCTTTCTTT.

This clone was detected only a few times. The chain recombines TRBV6-5 with TRBJ2-5; the D gene is possibly TRBD1 (5 bases). TRBJ2-7 explains the end of the DNA better; the J call may be wrong. The V gene's germline CDR1 is MNHEY and CDR2 SVGAGI. The CDR3 has 12 amino acids. The CDR3 nucleotides read TGTGCCAGCAGTAAGCAGGGCTACGAGCAGTACTTC. Residues: CASSKQGYEQYF.

V usage is TRBV2 and J usage is TRBJ1-4, with D possibly TRBD1 on 6 matching bases. Germline-derived CDR1 and CDR2 are SNHLY and FYNNEI. The CDR3 has 12 residues. Trimming left V 6 bases short and J 8 bases short, with 10 bases between. The DNA of the CDR3 is TGTGCCAGCAGGGGACAATTAGAAAAACTGTTTTTT. This codes for CASRGQLEKLFF.

V is TRBV5-4 and J is TRBJ2-3; 9 bases map to TRBD1. CDR3 size: 15 residues. Germline V gene data show CDR1 as SGHNT and CDR2 as YYREEE (reference sequence). Trimming cost V 2 bases and J 4 bases; bases outside gene matches: 5. The CDR3 nucleotides are TGTGCCAGCAGCTTTTTACAGGGGGCCGCAGATACGCAGTATTTT. It yields the protein CASSFLQGAADTQYF.

Comments on this clone: The junction departs from the called germline gene at one end, perhaps through a read error. The chain is built from TRBV30 and TRBJ1-2, with D perhaps matching TRBD1 (6 bases). The germline V gene encodes CDR1 GTSNPN and CDR2 SVGIG (reference sequence). This CDR3 region has 14 residues. CDR3 amino acids: CAWSVEGGLYGYPF. The CDR3 bases are TGTGCCTGGAGTGTTGAGGGGGGGCTCTATGGCTACCCCTTC.

The chain recombines TRBV11-2 with TRBJ2-7; 7 bases agree with TRBD1. The V and J ends lost 5 bases and 3 bases, in that order; junction bases with no gene match: 10. In germline, CDR1 is SGHAT, CDR2 FQNNGV. CDR3 length: 15 residues. In DNA, the CDR3 is TGTGCCAGCAGCCCAGGGGCAGGGGGATTCTACGAGCAGTACTTC. This encodes CASSPGAGGFYEQYF.

The V call is TRBV5-4, the J call TRBJ2-1; D unclear. The CDR3 is 11 residues long. Trimming removed 0 bases at V and 10 bases at J, with 5 bases between. Germline V gene sequence: CDR1 SGHNT, CDR2 YYREEE (reference sequence). CDR3 amino acids: CASSLVGEQFF. In nucleotides, the CDR3 is TGTGCCAGCAGCTTGGTGGGCGAGCAGTTCTTC.

This chain connects TRBV7-9 to TRBJ1-1, with D unresolved. The V gene lost 6 bases and the J gene lost 0 bases, with 8 bases spanning the gap. This CDR3 contains 13 residues. The V gene's germline CDR1 is SEHNR and CDR2 FQNEAQ (reference sequence). CDR3 bases: TGTGCCAGCAGTCCCACAGTGAACACTGAAGCTTTCTTT. Translation: CASSPTVNTEAFF. Based on the CDR3 plus reference TRBV7-9 and TRBJ1-1, the full variable domain is DTGVSQNPRHKITKRGQNVTFRCDPISEHNRLYWYRQTLGQGPEFLTYFQNEAQLEKSRLLSDRFSAERPKGSFSTLEIQRTEQGDSAMYLCASSPTVNTEAFFGQGTRLTVV.